This is a list of T cell receptor beta chains from one sample in a study of shared clonotypes between healthy human individuals. Sequenced by immunoSEQ multiplex PCR; TCRdb stores in-frame clones only, minus some. The sample has about 1.1 million clones; around three quarters are singletons. Sequencing was carried out using memory CD4+ T cells from PBMCs. The receptor source for this set is a man between 18 and 35 years old in good health. Some clones in this sample may be carry-over from other donors' samples. Each CDR3 is given with its conserved first and last residue. Fields, in order: clone size, J gene, D gene, CDR3 length, V gene, CDR3 protein, CDR3 DNA. D genes are given only for firm matches. Only part of the rows carry a size: once, few, many, or a class if the clone is expanded.

abundance: -; j_gene: TRBJ2-3; d_gene: -; len: 15; v_gene: TRBV4-1; CDR3aa: CASSQEGFAGHTQYF; CDR3nt: TGCGCCAGCAGCCAAGAAGGGTTTGCGGGTCATACGCAGTATTTT
abundance: -; j_gene: TRBJ1-4; d_gene: -; len: 15; v_gene: TRBV5-1; CDR3aa: CASSLVTATNEKLFF; CDR3nt: TGCGCCAGCAGCTTGGTAACAGCAACTAATGAAAAACTGTTTTTT
abundance: once; j_gene: TRBJ2-3; d_gene: -; len: 11; v_gene: TRBV28; CDR3aa: CASTRTDTQYF; CDR3nt: TGTGCCAGCACCCGCACAGATACGCAGTATTTT
abundance: -; j_gene: TRBJ2-1; d_gene: -; len: 14; v_gene: TRBV2; CDR3aa: CAGAKGIPSNEQFF; CDR3nt: TGTGCCGGAGCCAAAGGTATCCCCTCGAATGAGCAGTTCTTC
abundance: -; j_gene: TRBJ1-5; d_gene: -; len: 14; v_gene: TRBV28; CDR3aa: CASALTGPNQPQHF; CDR3nt: TGTGCCAGCGCTTTGACAGGCCCCAATCAGCCCCAGCATTTT
abundance: -; j_gene: TRBJ2-1; d_gene: TRBD2; len: 16; v_gene: TRBV6-6; CDR3aa: CASSYFVSGASNEQFF; CDR3nt: TGTGCCAGCAGTTACTTTGTTAGCGGGGCTAGCAATGAGCAGTTCTTC
abundance: -; j_gene: TRBJ2-7; d_gene: TRBD1; len: 15; v_gene: TRBV10-2; CDR3aa: CASSEYQDRIHEQYF; CDR3nt: TGCGCCAGCAGTGAGTACCAGGACAGGATCCACGAGCAGTACTTC
abundance: -; j_gene: TRBJ1-2; d_gene: -; len: 13; v_gene: TRBV7-2; CDR3aa: CASSPGGPIGYTF; CDR3nt: TGTGCCAGCAGCCCCGGGGGGCCGATTGGCTACACCTTC
abundance: -; j_gene: TRBJ1-2; d_gene: -; len: 12; v_gene: TRBV28; CDR3aa: CASSLGGVGYTF; CDR3nt: TGTGCCAGCAGCCTTGGGGGGGTTGGCTACACCTTC
abundance: -; j_gene: TRBJ1-5; d_gene: -; len: 13; v_gene: TRBV10-3; CDR3aa: CATRSGSLQPQHF; CDR3nt: TGTGCCACCAGATCAGGGTCTTTGCAGCCCCAGCATTTT
abundance: many; j_gene: TRBJ1-3; d_gene: -; len: 15; v_gene: TRBV30; CDR3aa: CAWTRTVGGGNTIYF; CDR3nt: TGTGCCTGGACCCGGACGGTGGGGGGTGGAAACACCATATATTTT
abundance: -; j_gene: TRBJ2-3; d_gene: -; len: 14; v_gene: TRBV27; CDR3aa: CASSFSGEADTQYF; CDR3nt: TGTGCCAGCAGTTTTTCAGGGGAGGCAGATACGCAGTATTTT
abundance: -; j_gene: TRBJ2-1; d_gene: TRBD2; len: 15; v_gene: TRBV6-4; CDR3aa: CASSARAGASSAEFF; CDR3nt: TGTGCCAGCAGTGCTCGAGCGGGAGCTTCTTCGGCGGAGTTCTTC
abundance: -; j_gene: TRBJ1-5; d_gene: TRBD1; len: 16; v_gene: TRBV28; CDR3aa: CASSRDRAYSNQPQHF; CDR3nt: TGTGCCAGCAGTAGGGACAGGGCATATAGCAATCAGCCCCAGCATTTT
abundance: few; j_gene: TRBJ1-1; d_gene: -; len: 14; v_gene: TRBV11-2; CDR3aa: CASSAGLLNTEAFF; CDR3nt: TGTGCCAGCAGTGCGGGACTCCTGAACACTGAAGCTTTCTTT
abundance: -; j_gene: TRBJ2-3; d_gene: -; len: 15; v_gene: TRBV7-9; CDR3aa: CASSPGAGSTDTQYF; CDR3nt: TGTGCCAGCAGCCCTGGGGCGGGCAGCACAGATACGCAGTATTTT
abundance: -; j_gene: TRBJ1-2; d_gene: -; len: 12; v_gene: TRBV28; CDR3aa: CASSLDLYGYTF; CDR3nt: TGTGCCAGCAGTCTCGACTTATATGGCTACACCTTC
abundance: -; j_gene: TRBJ1-2; d_gene: -; len: 15; v_gene: TRBV19; CDR3aa: CASSKGGGGETGYTF; CDR3nt: TGTGCCAGTAGTAAGGGGGGAGGCGGAGAGACTGGCTACACCTTC
abundance: once; j_gene: TRBJ2-4; d_gene: -; len: 15; v_gene: TRBV2; CDR3aa: CASSEGLAGGDIQYF; CDR3nt: TGTGCCAGCAGTGAAGGGCTAGCAGGGGGGGACATTCAGTACTTC
abundance: -; j_gene: TRBJ2-7; d_gene: -; len: 12; v_gene: TRBV29-1; CDR3aa: CSVEDGRDEQYF; CDR3nt: TGCAGCGTTGAAGATGGAAGGGACGAGCAGTACTTC
abundance: -; j_gene: TRBJ1-1; d_gene: -; len: 15; v_gene: TRBV15; CDR3aa: CATSRDRPLNTEAFF; CDR3nt: TGTGCCACCAGCAGAGATCGGCCGTTGAACACTGAAGCTTTCTTT
abundance: -; j_gene: TRBJ2-5; d_gene: TRBD2; len: 15; v_gene: TRBV5-1; CDR3aa: CASSLNGAGEETQYF; CDR3nt: TGCGCCAGCAGCTTGAACGGGGCGGGAGAAGAGACCCAGTACTTC
abundance: -; j_gene: TRBJ2-1; d_gene: -; len: 19; v_gene: TRBV21-1; CDR3aa: CASSKSSPLAKKKYNEQFF; CDR3nt: TGTGCCAGCAGCAAATCCTCCCCACTAGCCAAGAAAAAATACAATGAGCAGTTCTTC
abundance: -; j_gene: TRBJ2-5; d_gene: -; len: 16; v_gene: TRBV5-1; CDR3aa: CASSNTAGLGQETQYF; CDR3nt: TGCGCCAGCAGCAACACAGCGGGCTTGGGGCAAGAGACCCAGTACTTC
abundance: once; j_gene: TRBJ2-1; d_gene: -; len: 13; v_gene: TRBV7-2; CDR3aa: CASSPDYSNEQFF; CDR3nt: TGTGCCAGCAGCCCGGACTACTCGAATGAGCAGTTCTTC